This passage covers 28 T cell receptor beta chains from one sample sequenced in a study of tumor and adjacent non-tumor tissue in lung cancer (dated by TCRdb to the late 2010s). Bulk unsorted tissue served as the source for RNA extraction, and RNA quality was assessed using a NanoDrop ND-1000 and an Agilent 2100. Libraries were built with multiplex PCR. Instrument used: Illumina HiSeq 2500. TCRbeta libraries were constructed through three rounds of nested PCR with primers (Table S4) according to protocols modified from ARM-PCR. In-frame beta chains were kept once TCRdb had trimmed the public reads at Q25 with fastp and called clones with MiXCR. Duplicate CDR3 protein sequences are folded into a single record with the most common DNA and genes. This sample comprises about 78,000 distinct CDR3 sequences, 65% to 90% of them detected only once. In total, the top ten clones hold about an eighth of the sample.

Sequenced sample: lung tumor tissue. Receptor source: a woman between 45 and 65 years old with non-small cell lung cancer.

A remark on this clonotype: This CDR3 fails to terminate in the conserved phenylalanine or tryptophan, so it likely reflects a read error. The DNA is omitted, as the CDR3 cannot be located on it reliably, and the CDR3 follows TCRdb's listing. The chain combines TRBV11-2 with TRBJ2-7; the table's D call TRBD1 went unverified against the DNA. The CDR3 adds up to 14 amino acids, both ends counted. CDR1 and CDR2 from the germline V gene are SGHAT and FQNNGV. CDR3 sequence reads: CASSSPRKHYEQYL.

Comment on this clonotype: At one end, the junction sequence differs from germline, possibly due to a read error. The CDR3 region has the DNA TGTGCCCGCAGCCAAGATGCGGGAGGTTCATACAATGGGCAGTTCTTC. Its protein product is CARSQDAGGSYNGQFF. The chain recombines TRBV14 with TRBJ2-1; 8 bases fit TRBD2. This CDR3 has 16 residues. From germline, CDR1 is SGHDN and CDR2 FVKESK.

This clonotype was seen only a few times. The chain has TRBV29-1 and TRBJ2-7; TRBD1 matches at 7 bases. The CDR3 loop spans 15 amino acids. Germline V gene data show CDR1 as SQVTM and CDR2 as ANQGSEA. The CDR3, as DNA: TGCAGTTTGCGAATCCGGGACAGTGGGTCCTACGAGCAGTACTTC. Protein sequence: CSLRIRDSGSYEQYF.

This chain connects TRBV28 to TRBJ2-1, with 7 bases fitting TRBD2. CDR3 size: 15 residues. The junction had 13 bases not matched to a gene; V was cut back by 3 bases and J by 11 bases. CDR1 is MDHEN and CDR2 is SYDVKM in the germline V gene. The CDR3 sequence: CASSLVEREINKQFF. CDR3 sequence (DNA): TGTGCCAGCAGTTTGGTAGAGCGGGAAATAAATAAGCAGTTCTTC.

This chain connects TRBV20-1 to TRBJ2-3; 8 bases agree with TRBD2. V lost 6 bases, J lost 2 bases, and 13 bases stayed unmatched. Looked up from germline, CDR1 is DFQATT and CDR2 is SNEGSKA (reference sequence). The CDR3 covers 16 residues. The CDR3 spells CSATRGFGGDTDTQYF. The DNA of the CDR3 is TGCAGTGCCACGAGGGGGTTCGGGGGGGACACAGATACGCAGTATTTT.

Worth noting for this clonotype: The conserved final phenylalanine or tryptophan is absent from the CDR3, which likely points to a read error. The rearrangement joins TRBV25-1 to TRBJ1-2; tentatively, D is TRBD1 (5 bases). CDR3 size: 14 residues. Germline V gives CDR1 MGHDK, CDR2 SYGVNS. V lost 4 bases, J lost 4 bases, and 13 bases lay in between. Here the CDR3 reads CASSGPGAFYGYTL. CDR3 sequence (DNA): TGTGCCAGCAGTGGCCCCGGGGCCTTCTATGGCTACACCCTC.

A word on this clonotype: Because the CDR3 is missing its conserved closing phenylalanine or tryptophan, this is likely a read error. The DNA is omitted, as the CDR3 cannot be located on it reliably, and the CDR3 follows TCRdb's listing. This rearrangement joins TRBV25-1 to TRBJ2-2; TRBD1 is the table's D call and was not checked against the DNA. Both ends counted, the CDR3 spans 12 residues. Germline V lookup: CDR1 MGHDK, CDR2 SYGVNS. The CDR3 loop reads CASIPGPGELFI.

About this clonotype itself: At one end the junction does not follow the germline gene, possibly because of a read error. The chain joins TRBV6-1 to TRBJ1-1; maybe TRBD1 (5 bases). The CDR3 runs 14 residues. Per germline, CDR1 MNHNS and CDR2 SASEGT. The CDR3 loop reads CASTLDRGRTEPFF. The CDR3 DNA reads TGTGCCAGCACTTTGGATAGGGGAAGGACTGAACCTTTCTTT.

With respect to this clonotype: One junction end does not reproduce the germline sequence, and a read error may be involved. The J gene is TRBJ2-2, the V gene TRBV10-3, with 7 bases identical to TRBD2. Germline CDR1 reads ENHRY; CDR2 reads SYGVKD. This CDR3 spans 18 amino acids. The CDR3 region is CAISGSMGGRTATGELFF. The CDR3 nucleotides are TGTGCCATAAGTGGGTCGATGGGCGGGAGAACCGCCACCGGGGAACTGTTTTTT.

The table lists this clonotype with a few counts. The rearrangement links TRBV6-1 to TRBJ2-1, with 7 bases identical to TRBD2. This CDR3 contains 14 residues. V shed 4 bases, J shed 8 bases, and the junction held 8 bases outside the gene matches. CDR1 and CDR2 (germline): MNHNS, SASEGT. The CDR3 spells CASSVRGEKDEQFF. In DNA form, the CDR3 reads TGTGCCAGCAGTGTACGGGGGGAAAAGGATGAGCAGTTCTTC.

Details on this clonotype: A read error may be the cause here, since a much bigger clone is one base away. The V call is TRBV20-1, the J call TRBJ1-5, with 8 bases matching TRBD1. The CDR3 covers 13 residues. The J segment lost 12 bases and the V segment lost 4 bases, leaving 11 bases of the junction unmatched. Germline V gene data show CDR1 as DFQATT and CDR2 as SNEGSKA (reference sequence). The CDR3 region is CSAMSGGNQVQHF. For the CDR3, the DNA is TGCAGTGCTATGTCAGGGGGCAATCAGGTCCAGCATTTT.

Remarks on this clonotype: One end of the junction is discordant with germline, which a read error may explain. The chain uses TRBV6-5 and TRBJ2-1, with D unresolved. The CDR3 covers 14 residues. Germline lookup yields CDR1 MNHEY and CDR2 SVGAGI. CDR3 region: CARSYSPGANEQFF. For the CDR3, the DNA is TGTGCCAGAAGTTATTCCCCCGGAGCCAATGAGCAGTTTTTC.

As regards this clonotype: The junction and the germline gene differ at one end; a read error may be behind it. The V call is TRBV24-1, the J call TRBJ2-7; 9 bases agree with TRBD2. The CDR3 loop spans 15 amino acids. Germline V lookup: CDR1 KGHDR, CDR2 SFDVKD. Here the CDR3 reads CATSDSSGDPYERYF. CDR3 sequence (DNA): TGTGCAACCAGTGACTCTAGCGGGGACCCCTACGAACGGTACTTC.

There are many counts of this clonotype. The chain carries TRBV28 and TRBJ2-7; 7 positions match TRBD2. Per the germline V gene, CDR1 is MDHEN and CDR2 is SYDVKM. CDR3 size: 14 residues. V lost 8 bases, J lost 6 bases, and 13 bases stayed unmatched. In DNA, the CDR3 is TGTGCCAGCCGGGAGGTTGCAAGACTGTCCGAGCAGTACTTC. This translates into CASREVARLSEQYF.

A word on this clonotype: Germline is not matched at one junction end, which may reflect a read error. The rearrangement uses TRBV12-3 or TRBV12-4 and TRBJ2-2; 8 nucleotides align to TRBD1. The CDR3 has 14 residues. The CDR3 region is CASSTTGAAGELFF. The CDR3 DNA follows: TGTGCCAGCAGCACGACAGGGGCTGCCGGGGAGCTATTTTTT.

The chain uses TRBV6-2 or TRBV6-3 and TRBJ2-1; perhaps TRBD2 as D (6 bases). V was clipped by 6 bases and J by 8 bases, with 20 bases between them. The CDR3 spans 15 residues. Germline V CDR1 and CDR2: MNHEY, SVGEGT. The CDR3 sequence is CASRSRGTEAHEQFF. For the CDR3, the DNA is TGTGCCAGCAGATCCCGCGGGACGGAGGCCCATGAGCAGTTCTTC.

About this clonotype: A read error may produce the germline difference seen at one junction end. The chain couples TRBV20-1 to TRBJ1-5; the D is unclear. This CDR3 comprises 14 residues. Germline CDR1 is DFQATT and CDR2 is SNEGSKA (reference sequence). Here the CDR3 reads CSAGTPTGNQPQHF. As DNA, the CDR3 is TGCAGTGCTGGAACCCCGACGGGTAATCAACCCCAGCATTTT.

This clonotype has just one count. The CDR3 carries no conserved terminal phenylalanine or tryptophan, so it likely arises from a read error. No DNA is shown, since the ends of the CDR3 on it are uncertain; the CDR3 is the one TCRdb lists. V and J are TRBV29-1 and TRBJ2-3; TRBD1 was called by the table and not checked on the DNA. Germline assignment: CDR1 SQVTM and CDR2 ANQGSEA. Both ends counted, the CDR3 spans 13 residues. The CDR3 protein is CSVVGALTDTLYI.

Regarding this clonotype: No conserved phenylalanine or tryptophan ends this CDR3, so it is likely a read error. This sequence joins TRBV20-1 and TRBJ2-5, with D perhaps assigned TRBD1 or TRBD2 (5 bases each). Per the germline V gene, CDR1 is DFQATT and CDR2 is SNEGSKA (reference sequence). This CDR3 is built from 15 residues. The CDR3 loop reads CSVRDPGRSGETQYI. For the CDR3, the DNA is TGCAGTGTTAGAGATCCGGGGCGGTCCGGGGAGACCCAGTACATA.

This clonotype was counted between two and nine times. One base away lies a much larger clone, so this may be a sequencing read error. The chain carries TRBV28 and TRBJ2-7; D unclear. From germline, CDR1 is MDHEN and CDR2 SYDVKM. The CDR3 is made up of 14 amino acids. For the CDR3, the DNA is TGTGCCAGCAGTTCTTGGACGGAAGCCTACGAGCAGCACTTC. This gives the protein CASSSWTEAYEQHF. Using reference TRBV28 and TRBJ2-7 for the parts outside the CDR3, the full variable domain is DVKVTQSSRYLVKRTGEKVFLECVQDMDHENMFWYRQDPGLGLRLIYFSYDVKMKEKGDIPEGYSVSREKKERFSLILESASTNQTSMYLCASSSWTEAYEQHFGPGTRLTVT.

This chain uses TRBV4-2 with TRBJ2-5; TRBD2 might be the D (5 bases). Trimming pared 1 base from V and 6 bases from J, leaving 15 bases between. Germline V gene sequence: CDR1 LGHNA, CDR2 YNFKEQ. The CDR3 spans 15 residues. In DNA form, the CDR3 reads TGTGCCAGCAGCCAAGTTCATGGGAGAGGAAAGACCCAGTACTTC. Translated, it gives CASSQVHGRGKTQYF.

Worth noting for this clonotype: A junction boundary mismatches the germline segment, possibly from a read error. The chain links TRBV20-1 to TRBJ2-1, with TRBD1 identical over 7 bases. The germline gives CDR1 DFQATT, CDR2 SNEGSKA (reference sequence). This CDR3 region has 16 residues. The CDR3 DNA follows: TGCAGTGCTAGAGATAATCCAGGCGACAGGGCAATTGAGCATTTCTTC. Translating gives CSARDNPGDRAIEHFF.

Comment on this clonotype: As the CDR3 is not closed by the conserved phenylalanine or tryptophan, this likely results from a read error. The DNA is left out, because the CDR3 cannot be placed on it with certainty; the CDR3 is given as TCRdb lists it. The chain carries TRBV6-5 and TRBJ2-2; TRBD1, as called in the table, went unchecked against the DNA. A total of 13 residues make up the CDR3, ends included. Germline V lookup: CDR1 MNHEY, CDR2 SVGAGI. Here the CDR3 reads CASSYGGTGEMFL.

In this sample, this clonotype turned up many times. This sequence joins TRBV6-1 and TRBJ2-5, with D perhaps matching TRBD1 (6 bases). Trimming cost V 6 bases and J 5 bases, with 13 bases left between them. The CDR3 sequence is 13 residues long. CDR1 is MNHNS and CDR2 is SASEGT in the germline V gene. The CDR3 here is CASRQGGGETQYF. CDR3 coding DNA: TGTGCCAGCAGACAGGGTGGCGGGGAGACCCAGTACTTC.

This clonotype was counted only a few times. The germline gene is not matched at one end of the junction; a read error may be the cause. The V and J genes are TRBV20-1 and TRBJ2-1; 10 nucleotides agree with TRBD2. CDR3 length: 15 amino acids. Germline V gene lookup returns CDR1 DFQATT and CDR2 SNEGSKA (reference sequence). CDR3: CSASVASGRIKEHFF. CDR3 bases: TGCAGTGCTAGTGTGGCTAGCGGGAGAATTAAGGAGCACTTCTTC.

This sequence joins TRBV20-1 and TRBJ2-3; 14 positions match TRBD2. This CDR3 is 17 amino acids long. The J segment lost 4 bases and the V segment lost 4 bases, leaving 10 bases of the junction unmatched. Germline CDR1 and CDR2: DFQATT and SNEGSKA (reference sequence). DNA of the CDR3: TGCAGTGCTACTATTCCGGGACTAGCGGGAGTATCAGATACGCAGTATTTT. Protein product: CSATIPGLAGVSDTQYF.

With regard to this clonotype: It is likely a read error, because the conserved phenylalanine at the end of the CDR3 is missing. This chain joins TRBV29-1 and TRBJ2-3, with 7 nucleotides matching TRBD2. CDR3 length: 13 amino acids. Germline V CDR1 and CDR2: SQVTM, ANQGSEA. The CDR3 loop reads CSLASGDLGTQYL. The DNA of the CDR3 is TGCAGTTTAGCCAGCGGGGACCTCGGTACACAGTATCTT.

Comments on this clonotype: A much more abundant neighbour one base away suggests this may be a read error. CDR3 loop: CACTETGTGGEEQYF. DNA of the CDR3: TGTGCCTGTACCGAGACCGGGACAGGGGGTGAAGAGCAGTACTTC. The V and J genes are TRBV30 and TRBJ2-7, with 11 bases lining up with TRBD1. CDR1 is GTSNPN and CDR2 is SVGIG in the germline V gene (reference sequence). The V and J ends lost 6 bases and 7 bases, in that order; junction bases with no gene match: 14. This CDR3 region has 15 residues. The variable domain in full, with the rest retrieved from reference TRBV30 and TRBJ2-7, is SQTIHQWPATLVQPVGSPLSLECTVEGTSNPNLYWYRQAAGRGLQLLFYSVGIGQISSEVPQNLSASRPQDRQFILSSKKLLLSDSGFYLCACTETGTGGEEQYFGPGTRLTVT.